The clone carrying this T cell receptor (beta chain) appeared a few times. No antigen is known for it. The sample holds other DNA sequences that translate to the same CDR3. The authors divided CD4+ cells into CD45RA+ naive and CD45RA-negative memory subsets. The CDR3 extends over 13 amino acids. Trimming cost V 3 bases and J 1 base, with 6 bases left between them. CDR1 is LNHDA and CDR2 is SQIVND in the germline V gene (reference sequence). The data originate from a study of shared clonotypes between healthy human individuals. Notes on the study in general: Shared clonotypes across all four donors exceeded non-shared ones in generation probability.

Deep level was the assay's run setting. TCRdb's table, derived via immunoSEQ multiplex PCR, lists solely in-frame clones and lacks some. Of about 1 million clones detected, more than 65% appear once; the ten largest clones hold approximately 1.5%. The chain is built from TRBV19 and TRBJ1-1; the D is unclear. The sequencing input was memory CD4+ T cells sorted from blood. Subset in this sample: CD45RA-negative fraction. The source of this sequence is a man between 18 and 29 years old in good health. This chain's CDR3 is CASSIAQNTEAFF. DNA for the CDR3: TGTGCCAGTAGTATTGCCCAGAACACTGAAGCTTTCTTT.